What follows is one T cell receptor beta chain and its context. Its antigen is undetermined. These data belong to a study of cytomegalovirus exposure and HLA in healthy donors. Study background: Within the Caucasian-associated ancestry cluster were around four fifths of the roughly 400 genotyped donors.

Primers for the PCR totalled 60 Vbeta and 13 Jbeta. The assay was immunoSEQ multiplex PCR, and TCRdb's table has in-frame clones only and misses some. This table has about 92,000 clones, 84% appearing once. General study points: Accurate HLA-A and HLA-B prediction from TCR beta sequences was reported for most subjects. A later analysis associated approximately 17,000 TCR beta sequences with HLA alleles at a 0.05 false discovery rate. CMV serostatus alone was available as immune exposure information.

This CDR3 contains 15 residues. Trimming took off 1 base at V and 7 bases at J, with 14 bases between the two ends. Per germline, CDR1 SGHNT and CDR2 YYREEE (reference sequence). V usage is TRBV5-4 and J usage is TRBJ2-2; unclear D gene. Sequencing was carried out using PBMCs. This clonotype was obtained from a woman aged 18-35 years in good health and CMV-seropositive. CDR3 residues: CASSLSRNHIGELFF. The CDR3 nucleotides read TGTGCCAGCAGCTTGAGCAGGAATCATATCGGGGAGCTGTTTTTT.